What follows are 29 T cell receptor beta chains derived from one specimen sequenced in a study of blood T cell repertoires in COVID-19 (dated by TCRdb to the early 2020s). Library preparation employed the immunoSEQ multiplex PCR assay. TCRdb carries this immuneACCESS record with in-frame sequences only. Its versions omit some clonotypes, under half of them owing to an unresolved V gene in the studies checked, with the rest unexplained. The sample has around 290,000 clones on record, approximately 91% of them singletons. The top ten hold around 2.2% of the sample. Input material: peripheral blood. The origin of the receptors is a young woman with COVID-19, enrolled during active disease.

The V call is TRBV5-1, the J call TRBJ2-1; D remains unclear. Germline CDR1 and CDR2: SGHRS and YFSETQ. Deletions cut 1 base from V and 7 bases from J, with 12 bases between. The CDR3 runs 14 residues. CDR3 DNA: TGCGCCAGCAGCTTGTCGATAGCCCCGAATGAGCAGTTCTTC. Protein sequence: CASSLSIAPNEQFF.

This clone was found a few times. J is TRBJ1-2 and V is TRBV29-1; 8 bases are a match to TRBD1. Germline loops: CDR1 SQVTM, CDR2 ANQGSEA. There are 13 residues in the CDR3. Trimming cost V 6 bases and J 1 base; bases outside gene matches: 4. CDR3 in amino acids: CSVWTGFNYGYTF. CDR3 sequence (DNA): TGCAGCGTGTGGACAGGGTTTAACTATGGCTACACCTTC.

The chain carries TRBV5-4 and TRBJ2-7, with a weak D call TRBD1 (6 bases). V was cut by 1 base and J by 1 base, with 9 bases left in between. Germline V CDR1 and CDR2: SGHNT, YYREEE (reference sequence). There are 14 residues in the CDR3. The CDR3 here is CASSLRGTSYEQYF. In DNA form, the CDR3 reads TGTGCCAGCAGCTTGAGGGGGACATCCTACGAGCAGTACTTC.

V gene TRBV27 combines with J gene TRBJ2-3; 8 bases fit TRBD2. Germline values: CDR1 MNHEY, CDR2 SMNVEV (reference sequence). Trimming took 5 bases from V and 1 from J; bases not matched to a gene: 2. The CDR3 totals 14 residues. DNA for the CDR3: TGTGCCAGCAGTCTGCGGGGGGGCACAGATACGCAGTATTTT. This encodes CASSLRGGTDTQYF.

A single count supports this clone. V and J are TRBV19 and TRBJ2-3; 11 nucleotides agree with TRBD2. The germline V gene has CDR1 LNHDA and CDR2 SQIVND (reference sequence). Trimming at V came to 5 bases and at J to 0 bases, leaving 10 bases not matched to a gene. This CDR3 is built from 18 residues. In DNA, the CDR3 is TGTGCCAGTAGTTCCCGTTTGGGACTAGCGGTTAGCACAGATACGCAGTATTTT. Protein sequence: CASSSRLGLAVSTDTQYF.

This chain joins TRBV6-5 and TRBJ1-2; TRBD1 is a possible D gene (5 bases). Germline CDR1 is MNHEY and CDR2 is SVGAGI. The CDR3 extends over 14 amino acids. Trimming removed 6 bases at V and 7 bases at J, with 18 bases between. CDR3: CASSPGGGRSGYTF. CDR3 nucleotides: TGTGCCAGCAGCCCCGGGGGGGGAAGGAGTGGCTACACCTTC.

This chain links TRBV10-3 with TRBJ2-5; 8 positions agree with TRBD1. Germline-derived CDR1 and CDR2 are ENHRY and SYGVKD. The CDR3 consists of 15 residues. Trimming took 6 bases from V and 1 from J; bases not matched to a gene: 7. The CDR3 sequence: CAIRKDRVGQETQYF. For the CDR3, the DNA is TGTGCCATCAGGAAGGACAGGGTGGGCCAAGAGACCCAGTACTTC.

The V gene is TRBV9, the J gene TRBJ2-7, with D tentatively TRBD2 (6 bases). Trimming took 0 bases from V and 4 from J, leaving 8 bases between them. CDR1 and CDR2 (germline): SGDLS, YYNGEE. The CDR3 has 13 residues. Here the CDR3 reads CASSVAAGYEQYF. The CDR3 DNA follows: TGTGCCAGCAGCGTAGCTGCGGGGTACGAGCAGTACTTC. The complete variable domain, with remaining parts taken from reference TRBV9 and TRBJ2-7, reads DSGVTQTPKHLITATGQRVTLRCSPRSGDLSVYWYQQSLDQGLQFLIQYYNGEERAKGNILERFSAQQFPDLHSELNLSSLELGDSALYFCASSVAAGYEQYFGPGTRLTVT.

This clone was observed a few times. The J gene is TRBJ1-4, the V gene TRBV30; 8 nucleotides match TRBD1. Trimming removed 4 bases from V and 6 bases from J; junction bases left unmatched: 7. The germline V gene encodes CDR1 GTSNPN and CDR2 SVGIG (reference sequence). The CDR3 totals 14 residues. The CDR3 loop reads CAWNKQGGDEKLFF. Written as DNA, the CDR3 is TGTGCCTGGAATAAACAGGGGGGGGATGAAAAACTGTTTTTT.

This clone was counted a single time. The chain links TRBV5-6 to TRBJ2-1; TRBD1 matches at 9 bases. After removal of 5 bases from V and 10 bases from J, the junction contained 10 bases not matched to a gene. The CDR3 is 14 residues long. Germline-derived CDR1 and CDR2 are SGHDT and YYEEEE. The CDR3 coding sequence is TGTGCCAGCAGAGTCGTGGGACAGGGAGGGGAGCAGTTCTTC. This translates into CASRVVGQGGEQFF. The whole variable domain, remainder taken from reference TRBV5-6 and TRBJ2-1, is DAGVTQSPTHLIKTRGQQVTLRCSPKSGHDTVSWYQQALGQGPQFIFQYYEEEERQRGNFPDRFSGHQFPNYSSELNVNALLLGDSALYLCASRVVGQGGEQFFGPGTRLTVL.

J is TRBJ1-4 and V is TRBV27; D possibly corresponds to TRBD1 (6 bases). V gave up 5 bases and J gave up 4 bases, with 11 bases separating them. The germline V gene has CDR1 MNHEY and CDR2 SMNVEV (reference sequence). The CDR3 spans 14 residues. The DNA for the CDR3 is TGTGCCAGCAGTACAGGGTACAGTAATGAAAAACTGTTTTTT. It codes for CASSTGYSNEKLFF.

The chain couples TRBV5-1 to TRBJ2-2; D remains ambiguous. Trimming stripped 0 bases from V and 6 bases from J, with 9 bases between. Germline V gives CDR1 SGHRS, CDR2 YFSETQ. The CDR3 runs to 14 residues. The CDR3, as DNA: TGCGCCAGCAGCTTGGGCCCCAGCGCCGGGGAGCTGTTTTTT. Protein product: CASSLGPSAGELFF.

The V and J genes are TRBV10-3 and TRBJ1-2; 10 bases map to TRBD1. V was pared by 6 bases and J by 8 bases, with 18 bases of the junction left unmatched. Germline assignment: CDR1 ENHRY and CDR2 SYGVKD. The CDR3 has 17 amino acids. The CDR3 DNA reads TGTGCCATCAGAGCCGGGACAGGGGCACTTAGGGTTGGCGGCTACACCTTC. This codes for CAIRAGTGALRVGGYTF.

CDR3 DNA: TGTGCCAGCAGCAAAGGCGCAATCCCCGATCAGCCCCAGCATTTT. Translation: CASSKGAIPDQPQHF. The chain is built from TRBV21-1 and TRBJ1-5. TRBV21-1 has pseudogene status. The CDR3 has 15 amino acids.

This sequence joins TRBV2 and TRBJ2-2; 9 bases fit TRBD2. Looked up from germline, CDR1 is SNHLY and CDR2 is FYNNEI. The CDR3 sequence is 16 residues long. V shed 1 base and J 6 bases; nucleotides not matched to a gene: 6. CDR3 sequence: CASSEEGAGGSGELFF. The CDR3 bases are TGTGCCAGCAGTGAAGAGGGAGCGGGGGGCTCCGGGGAGCTGTTTTTT.

The V gene is TRBV10-3, the J gene TRBJ2-3, with TRBD2 as a possible D gene (5 bases). Between the trimmed V and J ends, which lost 4 bases and 3 bases, there was a span of 5 bases. Germline values: CDR1 ENHRY, CDR2 SYGVKD. The length of the CDR3 is 12 residues. This chain's CDR3 is CAISGETDTQYF. The DNA of the CDR3 is TGTGCCATCAGTGGGGAGACAGATACGCAGTATTTT.

In its sample, this clone was seen a few times. This chain links TRBV12-3 or TRBV12-4 with TRBJ1-4, with D unclear. With 5 bases removed from V and 7 bases from J, the gap between germline ends came to 11 bases. The CDR3 is 13 amino acids. The CDR3 nucleotides read TGTGCCAGCAGTCTGCGGACTGTTGAAAAACTGTTTTTT. Translation gives CASSLRTVEKLFF.

This clone was recorded once. The chain is built from TRBV7-6 and TRBJ2-2; 15 positions match TRBD2. In germline, CDR1 is SGHVS, CDR2 FNYEAQ. The CDR3 length is 18 residues. V shed 6 bases and J 3 bases; nucleotides not matched to a gene: 8. The CDR3 protein is CASSPGTSGRWDTGELFF. CDR3 sequence (DNA): TGTGCCAGCAGTCCCGGGACTAGCGGGAGGTGGGACACCGGGGAGCTGTTTTTT.

The chain couples TRBV30 to TRBJ1-2; TRBD1 matches at 11 bases. Trimming removed 4 bases from V and 0 bases from J; junction bases left unmatched: 4. The CDR3 is 15 amino acids. In germline, CDR1 is GTSNPN, CDR2 SVGIG (reference sequence). The CDR3 sequence: CAWTGTGGTNYGYTF. CDR3 sequence (DNA): TGTGCCTGGACCGGGACAGGGGGGACTAACTATGGCTACACCTTC.

This clone was observed a few times. The chain is built from TRBV6-5 and TRBJ2-7; TRBD1 agrees at 8 bases. CDR3 length equals 14 residues. CDR1 and CDR2 (germline): MNHEY, SVGAGI. The V and J ends lost 7 bases and 1 base, in that order; junction bases with no gene match: 6. Here the CDR3 reads CASNPGGDSYEQYF. CDR3 nucleotides: TGTGCCAGCAACCCAGGGGGCGATTCCTACGAGCAGTACTTC.

The chain combines TRBV12-3 or TRBV12-4 with TRBJ1-3; 9 positions agree with TRBD1. The V and J ends lost 6 bases and 4 bases, in that order; junction bases with no gene match: 1. The CDR3 sequence is 13 residues long. CDR3 sequence (DNA): TGTGCCAGCAGGGGGACAGGGGGAAACACCATATATTTT. This codes for CASRGTGGNTIYF.

V usage is TRBV9 and J usage is TRBJ1-6; D is unresolved. V was pared by 4 bases and J by 6 bases, with 14 bases between. Germline V CDR1 and CDR2: SGDLS, YYNGEE. The length of the CDR3 is 15 residues. The CDR3 sequence is CASSSQQFTNSPLHF. The DNA for the CDR3 is TGTGCCAGCAGCTCACAACAGTTCACTAATTCACCCCTCCACTTT.

The V and J genes are TRBV30 and TRBJ1-3; 7 bases map to TRBD1. CDR1 is GTSNPN, CDR2 SVGIG, per germline (reference sequence). The CDR3 loop spans 17 amino acids. V was clipped by 0 bases and J by 0 bases; unmatched bases: 8. CDR3 bases: TGTGCCTGGAGTGTACTCGTCGGGACAGACTCTGGAAACACCATATATTTT. Translated, it gives CAWSVLVGTDSGNTIYF.

V gene TRBV6-5 combines with J gene TRBJ1-1; no definite D call. Trimming left V 6 bases short and J 9 bases short, with 20 bases between. The germline gives CDR1 MNHEY, CDR2 SVGAGI. CDR3 length: 14 residues. In DNA form, the CDR3 reads TGTGCCAGCAGCCAGGCGGGGAGAGTCGCGCAAGCTTTCTTT. This codes for CASSQAGRVAQAFF.

This chain uses TRBV4-1 with TRBJ2-1; TRBD2 matches at 8 bases. Germline V CDR1 and CDR2: MGHRA, YSYEKL. Trimming removed 0 bases from V and 5 bases from J; junction bases left unmatched: 9. This CDR3 contains 17 residues. The CDR3 DNA is TGCGCCAGCAGCCAAGAGTACGGCGGGGGGATTAACAATGAGCAGTTCTTC. It codes for CASSQEYGGGINNEQFF.

The V call is TRBV12-5, the J call TRBJ1-4; no clear D. The CDR3 has 13 amino acids. V was cut by 1 base and J by 8 bases, with 8 bases left in between. Germline V lookup: CDR1 LGHNT, CDR2 FRNRAP. The CDR3 DNA reads as TGTGCTAGTGGTTTGGGAGAAGAGGAAAAACTGTTTTTT. This codes for CASGLGEEEKLFF.

The chain carries TRBV29-1 and TRBJ1-1, with D maybe TRBD1 (5 bases). The V end lost 6 bases, the J end lost 4 bases, and 15 bases lay between the germline ends. The length of the CDR3 is 13 residues. Germline CDR1 and CDR2: SQVTM and ANQGSEA. CDR3 in DNA: TGCAGCGTCAACAGAGGGGAGGGCACTGAAGCTTTCTTT. Translating gives CSVNRGEGTEAFF.

Only a few counts were recorded for this clone. The chain uses TRBV19 and TRBJ2-2; 12 bases agree with TRBD2. The CDR3 spans 19 residues. The germline V gene encodes CDR1 LNHDA and CDR2 SQIVND (reference sequence). V dropped 3 bases and J dropped 4; count of bases not matched to a gene: 12. CDR3 DNA: TGTGCCAGTAGTATTTGGCCTAGCGGGAGGGCCTCGGGCACCGGGGAGCTGTTTTTT. This sequence encodes CASSIWPSGRASGTGELFF.

This chain links TRBV27 with TRBJ1-5, with TRBD1 matching over 8 bases. Trimming at V came to 0 bases and at J to 5 bases, leaving 3 bases not matched to a gene. The CDR3 is 15 amino acids. Germline CDR1 is MNHEY and CDR2 is SMNVEV (reference sequence). DNA of the CDR3: TGTGCCAGCAGTTTATCGATACAGGGGGATCAGCCCCAGCATTTT. Encoded protein: CASSLSIQGDQPQHF.